These T cell receptor beta chains were read from a single sample in a study of patients and donors after allogeneic stem cell transplantation. TCRdb itself ran the RT-PCR reads through MiXCR, one entry per CDR3 protein. The top ten clones hold 9.5% to 13% of a sample with roughly 230,000 distinct CDR3 sequences, 13% to 15% of them seen once. The specimen was blood, either unsorted or a sorted T cell fraction (not recorded which). All receptors come from a human donor who was either an allogeneic HSCT recipient or a stem cell or donor lymphocyte infusion donor (not recorded which). It is not recorded whose cells these are; they may come from a transplant donor. CDR3s include the opening cysteine and the closing phenylalanine or tryptophan. Fields, in order: V gene, J gene, CDR3 protein.

>TRBV27|TRBJ2-2
CASSLLGPMNTGELFF
>TRBV6-5|TRBJ2-5
CASSYSSTGPEETQYF
>TRBV4-2|TRBJ2-1
CASSQEVGGSSYNEQFF
>TRBV5-6|TRBJ2-7
CASSRRETASYEQYF
>TRBV11-2|TRBJ2-3
CASSRGTGRVDTQYF
>TRBV5-6|TRBJ1-1
CASSGTGGGPAAFF
>TRBV7-2|TRBJ2-7
CASSLVNSGTYEQYF
>TRBV4-3|TRBJ2-6
CASSQDQGPGANVLTF
>TRBV7-2|TRBJ1-3
CASSLDFSGNTIYF
>TRBV30|TRBJ2-1
CAWTREIYNEQFF
>TRBV7-6|TRBJ2-2
CASSTRDYNTGELFF